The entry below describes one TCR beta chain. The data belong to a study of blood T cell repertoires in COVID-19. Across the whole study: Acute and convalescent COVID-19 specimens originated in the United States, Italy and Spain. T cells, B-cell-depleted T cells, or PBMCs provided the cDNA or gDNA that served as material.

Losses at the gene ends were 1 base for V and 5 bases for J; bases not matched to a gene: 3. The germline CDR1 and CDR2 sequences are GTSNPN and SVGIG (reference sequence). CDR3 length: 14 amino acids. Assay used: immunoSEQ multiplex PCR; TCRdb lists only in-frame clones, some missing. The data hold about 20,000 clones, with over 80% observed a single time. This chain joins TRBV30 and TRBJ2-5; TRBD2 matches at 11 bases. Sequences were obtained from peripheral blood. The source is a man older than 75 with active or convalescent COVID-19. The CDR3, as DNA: TGTGCCTGGAGTGGAGCTAGCGGGAGGGAGACCCAGTACTTC. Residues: CAWSGASGRETQYF.